A selection of T cell receptor beta chains follows, all from one sample in a study of cytomegalovirus exposure and HLA in healthy donors. Measured with immunoSEQ multiplex PCR; TCRdb has only the in-frame clones, and not every one. The sample consists of about 140,000 clones, roughly 80% of them appearing once. The source material was PBMCs. The receptors were sampled from a man aged 18 to 30 in good health and CMV-seronegative. Each CDR3 is given with its conserved first and last residue. A D gene is named only where the DNA matches it firmly. Clone size, where shown, is once, few, many, or a class for clones that have expanded.

J	length	D	V	size	CDR3	DNA
TRBJ1-4	14	TRBD1	TRBV6-6	-	CASSWTGGNEKLFF	TGTGCCAGCAGCTGGACAGGGGGGAATGAAAAACTGTTTTTT
TRBJ1-1	14	-	TRBV7-9	once	CASSLRQVNTEAFF	TGTGCCAGCAGCTTAAGGCAGGTGAACACTGAAGCTTTCTTT
TRBJ2-7	13	TRBD1	TRBV5-1	-	CASSKGQGYEQYF	TGCGCCAGCAGCAAAGGACAGGGCTACGAGCAGTACTTC
TRBJ2-7	12	-	TRBV25-1	-	CASSASWYEQYF	TGTGCCAGCAGCGCTAGTTGGTACGAGCAGTACTTC
TRBJ1-2	13	-	TRBV7-2	-	CASSLQTGYGYTF	TGTGCCAGCAGCCTCCAGACAGGCTATGGCTACACCTTC
TRBJ2-2	12	-	TRBV11-3	-	CASSYGTGELFF	TGTGCCAGCAGCTACGGGACAGGGGAGCTGTTTTTT
TRBJ1-2	12	-	TRBV6-6	-	CASSYSGDGYTF	TGTGCCAGCAGTTACTCCGGGGATGGCTACACCTTC
TRBJ1-1	14	-	TRBV9	-	CASSGTAADTEAFF	TGTGCCAGCAGCGGGACAGCGGCGGACACTGAAGCTTTCTTT
TRBJ2-1	15	TRBD1	TRBV28	-	CASSLGDSTYNEQFF	TGTGCCAGCAGTTTAGGGGACAGTACCTACAATGAGCAGTTCTTC
TRBJ1-2	17	-	TRBV4-1	-	CASSPPGGSTANYGYTF	TGCGCCAGCAGCCCCCCCGGTGGGAGTACGGCTAACTATGGCTACACCTTC
TRBJ1-2	16	-	TRBV15	-	CATSFSRTRLNYGYTF	TGTGCCACCAGCTTCTCGAGGACACGACTTAACTATGGCTACACCTTC
TRBJ2-2	15	TRBD1	TRBV5-1	-	CASSLQGAETGELFF	TGCGCCAGCAGCTTACAGGGGGCGGAAACCGGGGAGCTGTTTTTT
TRBJ2-1	17	TRBD2	TRBV5-6	-	CASSLVTGGSSYNEQFF	TGTGCCAGCAGCTTGGTGACGGGGGGGAGCTCCTACAATGAGCAGTTCTTC
TRBJ2-6	12	-	TRBV30	-	CAWIHGANVLTF	TGTGCCTGGATACACGGGGCCAACGTCCTGACTTTC
TRBJ2-2	13	TRBD1	TRBV12-5	-	CASGPGGTGELFF	TGTGCTAGTGGGCCAGGGGGTACCGGGGAGCTGTTTTTT
TRBJ1-1	16	-	TRBV19	once	CASSIPLGSLNTEAFF	TGTGCCAGTAGTATCCCCTTAGGGAGCCTGAACACTGAAGCTTTCTTT
TRBJ2-2	18	TRBD2	TRBV9	once	CASSKSGLAGANTGELFF	TGTGCCAGCAGCAAATCGGGACTAGCGGGGGCCAACACCGGGGAGCTGTTTTTT
TRBJ2-5	14	-	TRBV7-9	-	CASSLGVIQETQYF	TGTGCCAGCAGCTTAGGAGTCATCCAAGAGACCCAGTACTTC
TRBJ2-1	14	-	TRBV19	-	CASSILLAVREQFF	TGTGCCAGTAGTATACTTCTGGCAGTCCGTGAGCAGTTCTTC
TRBJ1-2	13	-	TRBV2	-	CASTGLSDYGYTF	TGTGCCAGCACCGGACTTTCTGACTATGGCTACACCTTC
TRBJ1-1	12	-	TRBV29-1	once	CSFREGNTEAFF	TGCAGCTTCAGGGAAGGGAACACTGAAGCTTTCTTT
TRBJ2-7	15	TRBD1	TRBV27	-	CASSSGDRGQFEQYF	TGTGCCAGCAGTTCGGGGGACAGGGGGCAGTTCGAGCAGTACTTC
TRBJ1-1	15	-	TRBV12-5	-	CASGLVHRLNTEAFF	TGTGCTAGTGGTTTGGTACACAGACTGAACACTGAAGCTTTCTTT
TRBJ2-1	14	-	TRBV4-1	-	CASSPDGGVNEQFF	TGCGCCAGCAGCCCTGACGGCGGAGTCAATGAGCAGTTCTTC
TRBJ2-2	16	TRBD1	TRBV11-2	-	CASSDKRTGADGELFF	TGTGCCAGCAGCGATAAGCGGACAGGGGCGGACGGGGAGCTGTTTTTT
TRBJ2-5	14	-	TRBV5-1	-	CASSLWGPGETQYF	TGCGCCAGCAGCTTGTGGGGGCCGGGAGAGACCCAGTACTTC
TRBJ1-2	19	TRBD1	TRBV4-3	-	CASSQEVSGGTAYHYGYTF	TGCGCCAGCAGCCAGGAAGTATCCGGAGGGACAGCTTACCACTATGGCTACACCTTC
TRBJ2-1	16	TRBD1	TRBV19	-	CASSLQRGLSYNEQFF	TGTGCCAGTAGTTTACAGAGGGGGCTATCCTACAATGAGCAGTTCTTC
TRBJ1-5	15	-	TRBV4-3	-	CASSQDDTADQPQHF	TGCGCCAGCAGCCAAGATGACACCGCCGATCAGCCCCAGCATTTT
TRBJ1-2	14	-	TRBV18	-	CASSTAGVDYGYTF	TGTGCCAGCTCAACGGCGGGGGTAGATTATGGCTACACCTTC
TRBJ1-5	15	TRBD1	TRBV5-8	-	CASSLGGGGGQPQHF	TGTGCCAGCAGCTTGGGAGGGGGCGGCGGTCAGCCCCAGCATTTT
TRBJ1-5	15	-	TRBV6-6	-	CASSYWRDSNQPQHF	TGTGCCAGCAGTTACTGGAGGGATAGCAATCAGCCCCAGCATTTT
TRBJ1-2	13	-	TRBV6-5	-	CASSRTADYGYTF	TGTGCCAGCAGCCGGACAGCCGACTATGGCTACACCTTC
TRBJ1-2	15	-	TRBV7-2	-	CASSLGQISNYGYTF	TGTGCCAGCAGCTTAGGACAGATAAGTAACTATGGCTACACCTTC
TRBJ2-7	14	TRBD1	TRBV5-1	-	CASSFSGQVYEQYF	TGCGCCAGCAGCTTTTCGGGACAGGTGTACGAGCAGTACTTC
TRBJ2-2	15	TRBD2	TRBV5-6	few	CASSLGRTRAGELFF	TGTGCCAGCAGCTTGGGAAGGACTAGAGCCGGGGAGCTGTTTTTT
TRBJ2-2	16	TRBD2	TRBV4-3	-	CASSPGLAGYTGELFF	TGCGCCAGCAGCCCGGGACTAGCGGGATACACCGGGGAGCTGTTTTTT
TRBJ1-3	14	-	TRBV14	-	CASSPFPSGNTIYF	TGTGCCAGCAGCCCCTTTCCCTCTGGAAACACCATATATTTT
TRBJ1-4	14	TRBD1	TRBV5-1	-	CASSLYRGVEKLFF	TGCGCCAGCAGCCTGTACAGGGGGGTTGAAAAACTGTTTTTT
TRBJ1-2	16	TRBD1	TRBV5-1	-	CASSLVPGQGRNGYTF	TGCGCCAGCAGCTTGGTCCCGGGACAGGGTAGAAACGGCTACACCTTC
TRBJ2-5	16	TRBD1	TRBV25-1	-	CASKVDGQGIGETQYF	TGTGCCAGCAAGGTAGACGGACAGGGAATCGGGGAGACCCAGTACTTC
TRBJ1-4	16	-	TRBV18	once	CASSPGAPSTNEKLFF	TGTGCCAGCTCACCAGGGGCCCCTTCAACTAATGAAAAACTGTTTTTT
TRBJ1-1	14	-	TRBV5-1	-	CASSLERSRDEAFF	TGCGCCAGCAGCTTGGAAAGAAGTCGAGATGAAGCTTTCTTT
TRBJ1-6	15	-	TRBV30	-	CAWSPGGSHNSPLHF	TGTGCCTGGAGCCCGGGAGGCAGCCATAATTCACCCCTCCACTTT
TRBJ1-4	15	TRBD1	TRBV6-1	many	CASSNPGTAIEKLFF	TGTGCCAGCAGTAACCCCGGGACAGCCATCGAAAAACTGTTTTTT
TRBJ1-2	15	TRBD1	TRBV30	-	CAWSPTRTGAYGYTF	TGTGCCTGGAGTCCAACTCGGACAGGGGCCTATGGCTACACCTTC
TRBJ1-4	15	TRBD1	TRBV5-1	-	CASSAGQGSNEKLFF	TGCGCCAGCAGCGCCGGACAGGGGTCTAATGAAAAACTGTTTTTT
TRBJ2-7	11	-	TRBV10-2	-	CASSASYEQYF	TGCGCCAGCAGTGCGAGCTACGAGCAGTACTTC
TRBJ2-7	13	-	TRBV6-6	-	CASSYVSGYEQYF	TGTGCCAGCAGTTACGTCTCGGGTTACGAGCAGTACTTC
TRBJ1-1	12	-	TRBV2	few	CASSDSLLGAFF	TGTGCCAGCAGTGATTCCTTATTGGGCGCTTTCTTT
TRBJ2-5	14	TRBD1	TRBV11-2	-	CASSLSTGPKTQYF	TGTGCCAGCAGCTTATCGACAGGGCCTAAGACCCAGTACTTC
TRBJ2-3	14	-	TRBV5-1	-	CASSPLQGTDTQYF	TGCGCCAGCAGCCCACTTCAGGGGACAGATACGCAGTATTTT
TRBJ1-1	18	TRBD1	TRBV25-1	once	CASSHAPGQGAPNTEAFF	TGTGCCAGCAGTCATGCCCCGGGACAGGGGGCCCCGAACACTGAAGCTTTCTTT
TRBJ2-7	11	TRBD1	TRBV29-1	-	CSGTGTYEQYF	TGCAGCGGGACAGGTACTTACGAGCAGTACTTC
TRBJ2-7	13	TRBD1	TRBV11-2	-	CASSLTGDYEQYF	TGTGCCAGCAGCTTGACAGGGGACTACGAGCAGTACTTC